This TCR beta chain was retrieved from a study of somatic mutations in cytotoxic T cells in rheumatoid arthritis. Using immunoSEQ multiplex PCR, the repertoire was profiled, and TCRdb retains in-frame clones only, with some absent. The sample holds around 16,000 clones; 70% to 75% are singletons and the top ten take about 14%. Study-level points and caveats: Within 8 of 65 patients, the single biggest CD8+ clone made up more than 20% of CD8+ cells.

This clone was counted a few times. What it recognizes is unknown. The V gene's germline CDR1 is SGHRS and CDR2 YFSETQ. J gave up 0 bases and V 0 bases, and 18 bases lay outside the gene matches. The CDR3 consists of 20 residues. This TCR was recovered from an adult with rheumatoid arthritis. The sequencing input was CD8+ T cells sorted from blood. This rearrangement joins TRBV5-1 to TRBJ2-7; 7 nucleotides line up with TRBD1. CDR3: CASSLGGTVKSSKLSYEQYF. For the CDR3, the DNA is TGCGCCAGCAGCTTGGGAGGGACAGTCAAATCTTCTAAACTCTCCTACGAGCAGTACTTC.